One sample yielded the 14 T cell receptor beta chains listed below, sequenced in a study of T-cell reconstitution after alpha-beta-depleted transplantation in children. Unique molecular identifiers were incorporated into the prepared TCRbeta library. TCRdb re-called the PCR reads through MiXCR, storing one row per CDR3 protein. The sample contains roughly 300,000 distinct CDR3 sequences, roughly 9.5% of which appear only once. The material was PBMCs from the stem cell graft donor, obtained from the stem cell graft. The receptors were sampled from a human donor who donated a stem cell graft to a child with SCID.

The chain links TRBV18 to TRBJ2-7; 7 positions match TRBD2. The CDR3 sequence is 12 residues long. Germline assignment: CDR1 KGHSH and CDR2 LQKENI. V was pared by 3 bases and J by 7 bases, with 3 bases of the junction left unmatched. This CDR3 reads CASSPAGEEQYF. CDR3 nucleotides: TGTGCCAGCTCACCTGCGGGGGAGGAGCAGTACTTC.

This clonotype showed up just a few times. This chain joins TRBV2 and TRBJ2-6; D remains ambiguous. CDR3 length: 14 residues. Germline V gene lookup returns CDR1 SNHLY and CDR2 FYNNEI. Trimming stripped 8 bases from V and 2 bases from J, with 10 bases between. The CDR3 DNA reads as TGTGCCAGCTTGGATGGGGCTGGGGCCAACGTCCTGACTTTC. This encodes CASLDGAGANVLTF.

This clonotype was detected many times. The rearrangement joins TRBV11-3 to TRBJ2-5; 10 nucleotides align to TRBD2. The CDR3 runs to 14 residues. With 5 bases clipped from V and 4 bases from J, the junction kept 4 bases outside the gene matches. Germline CDR1 is SGHNT and CDR2 is YENEEA. CDR3 nucleotide sequence: TGTGCCAGCAGCCCAGCGGGGGGGAGAGAGACCCAGTACTTC. Protein sequence: CASSPAGGRETQYF. Drawing the rest from reference TRBV11-3 and TRBJ2-5, the complete variable domain is EAGVVQSPRYKIIEKKQPVAFWCNPISGHNTLYWYLQNLGQGPELLIRYENEEAVDDSQLPKDRFSAERLKGVDSTLKIQPAELGDSAVYLCASSPAGGRETQYFGPGTRLLVL.

The sample holds a few counts of this clonotype. The CDR3 DNA reads as TGTGCCATCAGTGAGGGGGCTGTGAACACTGAAGCTTTCTTT. This codes for CAISEGAVNTEAFF. The V and J genes are TRBV10-3 and TRBJ1-1, with D possibly matching TRBD1 (5 bases). The CDR3 is made up of 14 amino acids. Trimming cost V 2 bases and J 0 bases, with 7 bases left between them. The germline CDR1 and CDR2 sequences are ENHRY and SYGVKD.

This CDR3 reads CASSAGQGATKEKLFF. CDR3 sequence (DNA): TGTGCCAGCAGCGCGGGACAGGGCGCAACGAAGGAAAAACTGTTTTTT. The chain couples TRBV7-2 to TRBJ1-4; TRBD1 aligns across 9 bases. The CDR3 extends over 16 amino acids. Germline lookup yields CDR1 SGHTA and CDR2 FQGNSA. The trim removed 5 bases at V and 8 bases at J, leaving 12 bases unmatched.

This chain links TRBV20-1 with TRBJ2-7, with a tentative D call TRBD2 (6 bases). Germline CDR1 is DFQATT and CDR2 is SNEGSKA (reference sequence). Between the trimmed V and J ends, which lost 0 bases and 2 bases, there was a span of 17 bases. The CDR3 consists of 16 residues. The CDR3 here is CSARDLGGVSTYEQYF. CDR3 bases: TGCAGTGCTAGAGATCTAGGAGGGGTTTCAACCTACGAGCAGTACTTC.

In its sample, this clonotype was seen a few times. This rearrangement joins TRBV3-1 to TRBJ2-5; 9 nucleotides agree with TRBD2. The CDR3 totals 15 residues. J gave up 5 bases and V 4 bases, and 8 bases lay outside the gene matches. Germline loops: CDR1 LGHDT, CDR2 YNNKEL (reference sequence). The chain's CDR3 is CASSPLAGMGETQYF. For the CDR3, the DNA is TGTGCCAGCAGCCCTCTAGCGGGGATGGGGGAGACCCAGTACTTC.

This clonotype was seen ten or more times. This chain connects TRBV5-1 to TRBJ1-1; 11 bases agree with TRBD1. The V gene end was trimmed by 0 bases and the J gene end by 4 bases; junction bases not matched to a gene: 2. CDR1 and CDR2 (germline): SGHRS, YFSETQ. The CDR3 covers 15 residues. The CDR3 nucleotides are TGCGCCAGCAGCTTGGCCGGACAGGGGGCCACTGAAGCTTTCTTT. Protein sequence: CASSLAGQGATEAFF.

The chain recombines TRBV20-1 with TRBJ1-5; D gene unclear. V lost 2 bases to trimming and J lost 2 bases, with 10 bases between them. CDR3 size: 14 residues. Germline-derived CDR1 and CDR2 are DFQATT and SNEGSKA (reference sequence). Here the CDR3 DNA reads TGCAGTGCTAGACTCGGTTTTGGCAATCAGCCCCAGCATTTT. Translation gives CSARLGFGNQPQHF.

This clonotype was counted many times. CDR3 protein: CASSLGGASTEAFF. The CDR3 DNA reads TGCGCCAGCAGCTTAGGGGGCGCGAGCACTGAAGCTTTCTTT. V is TRBV5-1 and J is TRBJ1-1, with TRBD1 identical over 7 bases. V gave up 2 bases and J gave up 4 bases; unmatched junction bases: 5. CDR1 and CDR2 from the germline V gene are SGHRS and YFSETQ. The CDR3 is 14 residues long.

This clonotype appeared many times. This rearrangement joins TRBV27 to TRBJ2-1, with 7 bases fitting TRBD2. V dropped 4 bases and J dropped 4; count of bases not matched to a gene: 4. CDR1 is MNHEY and CDR2 is SMNVEV in the germline V gene (reference sequence). CDR3 length: 14 residues. The DNA for the CDR3 is TGTGCCAGCAGTTATGGCGGGGGATACAATGAGCAGTTCTTC. Translated: CASSYGGGYNEQFF.

This clonotype has a handful of counts. The chain has TRBV18 and TRBJ2-7; D is possibly TRBD2 (6 bases). Trimming cost V 6 bases and J 5 bases, with 14 bases left between them. CDR3 length equals 13 residues. Germline V lookup: CDR1 KGHSH, CDR2 LQKENI. This CDR3 is CASSSRASDEQYF. The CDR3 nucleotides are TGTGCCAGCTCCTCCCGTGCTAGCGACGAGCAGTACTTC.

J is TRBJ2-7 and V is TRBV10-2, with 8 bases matching TRBD1. The germline CDR1 and CDR2 sequences are WSHSY and SAAADI. V shed 10 bases and J 4 bases; nucleotides not matched to a gene: 12. This CDR3 contains 14 residues. This chain's CDR3 is CATKTGDGAYEQYF. CDR3 nucleotides: TGCGCCACCAAGACAGGGGACGGGGCGTACGAGCAGTACTTC.

The V and J genes are TRBV29-1 and TRBJ2-7, with 7 bases matching TRBD1. Germline V gene data show CDR1 as SQVTM and CDR2 as ANQGSEA. The CDR3 is 12 amino acids. V lost 6 bases and J lost 2; bases outside the gene matches: 4. For the CDR3, the DNA is TGCAGCGTAGTAACAGGGGCCTACGAGCAGTACTTC. This translates into CSVVTGAYEQYF.